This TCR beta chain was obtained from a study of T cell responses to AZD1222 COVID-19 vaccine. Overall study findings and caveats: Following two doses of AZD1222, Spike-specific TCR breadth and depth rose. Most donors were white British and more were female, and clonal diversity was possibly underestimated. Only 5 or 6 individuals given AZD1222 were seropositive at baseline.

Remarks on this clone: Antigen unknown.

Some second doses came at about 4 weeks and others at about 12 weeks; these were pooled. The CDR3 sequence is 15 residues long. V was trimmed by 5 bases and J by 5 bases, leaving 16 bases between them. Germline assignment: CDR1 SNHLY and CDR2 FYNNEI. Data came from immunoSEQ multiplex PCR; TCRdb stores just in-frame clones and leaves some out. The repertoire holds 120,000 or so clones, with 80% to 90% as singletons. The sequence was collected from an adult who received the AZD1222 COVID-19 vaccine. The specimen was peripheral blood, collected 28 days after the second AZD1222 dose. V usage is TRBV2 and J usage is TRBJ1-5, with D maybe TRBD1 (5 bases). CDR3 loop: CASSSSMGGDQPQHF. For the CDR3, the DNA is TGTGCCAGCAGTTCGTCCATGGGGGGGGATCAGCCCCAGCATTTT.